The source of this T cell receptor (beta chain) is a study of T cell responses to AZD1222 COVID-19 vaccine. Deletions cut 1 base from V and 0 bases from J, with 10 bases between. The CDR3 runs to 16 residues. The V gene's germline CDR1 is SQVTM and CDR2 ANQGSEA. Study-level points and caveats: It was only a handful of AZD1222 recipients who were seropositive at baseline. Every sample of the repertoires postdated the peak T cell response. White British people made up most donors, females outnumbered males, and clonal diversity was possibly underestimated.

Concerning this clone itself: No antigen is known for it.

Sequencing was performed with immunoSEQ multiplex PCR; in TCRdb, only in-frame clones are kept and a portion is missing. The sample has 100,000 to 150,000 clones; 91% are singletons. The sample consisted of peripheral blood, taken 28 days after the second AZD1222 dose. J is TRBJ2-6 and V is TRBV29-1, with D unresolved. The TCR was taken from an adult who received the AZD1222 COVID-19 vaccine. The CDR3 DNA follows: TGCAGCGTTGAAGGTTTCAGTAGCTCTGGGGCCAACGTCCTGACTTTC. Its protein product is CSVEGFSSSGANVLTF.